Included here is one T cell receptor beta chain sequence, with context. The antigen is unknown. The data were produced by immunoSEQ multiplex PCR, yet TCRdb's version contains in-frame clones alone and is incomplete. The data hold a few thousand clones, with about four fifths observed a single time. This CDR3 is built from 15 residues. Trimming pared 6 bases from V and 4 bases from J, leaving 19 bases between. From germline, CDR1 is MDHEN and CDR2 SYDVKM. Noted time point: inflamed ileum from the surgical specimen. The data were obtained in a study of T cell repertoires in ileal Crohn's disease. Study as a whole: 30% to 40% were active smokers at surgery; median disease duration was around 7.9 years. Each sample's TCRB immunosequencing used about 0.5 micrograms of biopsy DNA. Postoperative therapy was given to about half: some eleven thiopurines, around 17 anti-TNF agents.

Overall study results and limits: Active smokers at surgery had more clonal expansions than non-smokers.

The source is an adult with Crohn's disease. The chain is built from TRBV28 and TRBJ2-7, with unresolved D. Sequencing input: ileal tissue. CDR3 region: CASRPEGRSLYEQYF. The CDR3 nucleotides are TGTGCCAGCAGGCCCGAAGGACGGTCCCTTTACGAGCAGTACTTC.